This T cell receptor (beta chain) was observed in a study of identical twins. Study-level points and caveats: The study found that models underestimated out-of-frame TCR alpha sharing in monozygotic twins. In cord blood, abundant beta clonotypes had fewer insertions; memory showed no trend.

At least ten counts were recorded for this clonotype. Its antigen remains unidentified. The CDR3 runs to 13 residues. Germline CDR1 reads DFQATT; CDR2 reads SNEGSKA (reference sequence). The germline V and J ends were trimmed by 3 bases and 6 bases, with 9 bases remaining between them. A universal primer site was created by template switching, with the cDNA bearing unique molecular identifiers. Using its own MiXCR run on the 5' RACE reads, TCRdb lists one record per CDR3 protein. The table has 690,000 or so distinct CDR3 sequences, about 9.4% seen once. Healthy Caucasian donors formed the entire cohort. The same data also went into a second study, on yellow fever vaccine responses in identical twins.

Material for sequencing was PBMCs. The chain links TRBV20-1 to TRBJ1-6; no clear D. The TCR sequence derives from a woman aged 18-29 years in good health. CDR3 nucleotides: TGCAGTGCTAGTGGGCAGACTAATTCACCCCTCCACTTT. This sequence encodes CSASGQTNSPLHF.